This TCR beta chain stems from a study of beta chain features in type 1 diabetes. Trimming took 2 bases from V and 3 from J; bases not matched to a gene: 6. The CDR3 totals 16 residues. Per the germline V gene, CDR1 is SGHDN and CDR2 is FVKESK. All of the isolated RNA was reverse transcribed, so expressed TCRB transcripts were sequenced. TCRdb's copy holds only in-frame clones and misses some; the assay was immunoSEQ multiplex PCR. The sample consists of about 660,000 clones, roughly an eighth of them appearing once. Overall study findings and caveats: TCRB CDR3s were moderately but significantly shorter in Type 1 diabetes patients in all four CD4+ subsets.

Turning to this clone: Its antigen remains unidentified.

The sample was naive CD4+ T cells from blood. The V call is TRBV14, the J call TRBJ2-1, with TRBD2 matching 8 bases. The source is a man younger than 35 with type 1 diabetes. The CDR3, as DNA: TGTGCCAGCAGCCAAAGGCGGGAGGTCCGCTACAATGAGCAGTTCTTC. Translation: CASSQRREVRYNEQFF.